Listed below are T cell receptor beta chains from one sample, sequenced in a study of T-cell reconstitution after alpha-beta-depleted transplantation in children. TCRdb ran MiXCR on the PCR reads and lists one entry per CDR3 protein. The sample holds 700,000 to 850,000 distinct CDR3 sequences, under 20% seen once. This specimen consisted of PBMCs, mostly from graft donor cells, obtained 360 days after TCRalphabeta/CD19-depleted stem cell transplant. The receptors originated from a male patient under 18 who had a stem cell transplant for acute lymphoblastic leukemia, so the T cells may come from the graft donor. The CDR3 runs from the conserved cysteine through the conserved F or W. A D gene is named only where the DNA matches it firmly. Size is stated for part of the rows, as once, few or many counts, or as a class when the clone is expanded.

D	V	size	J	CDR3	DNA
NA	TRBV6-1	many	TRBJ2-3	CASSELVGPFLSSTDTQYF	TGTGCCAGCAGTGAATTAGTGGGGCCCTTCCTTTCTAGCACAGATACGCAGTATTTT
NA	TRBV27	many	TRBJ2-3	CASSSRPRRSTDTQYF	TGTGCCAGCAGTTCACGACCACGGAGGAGCACAGATACGCAGTATTTT
TRBD2	TRBV20-1	NA	TRBJ2-1	CSARAGVYDEQFF	TGCAGTGCTCGCGCGGGAGTATACGATGAGCAGTTCTTC
TRBD1	TRBV12-3/TRBV12-4	NA	TRBJ1-3	CASSGTGVHSGNTIYF	TGTGCCAGCAGTGGGACAGGGGTCCACTCTGGAAACACCATATATTTT
NA	TRBV7-6	NA	TRBJ2-5	CASSLGAQGVGETQYF	TGTGCCAGCAGCTTAGGCGCACAGGGAGTCGGGGAGACCCAGTACTTC
TRBD2	TRBV12-3/TRBV12-4	few	TRBJ2-2	CASDSGAAGELFF	TGTGCCAGCGACAGCGGGGCAGCCGGGGAGCTGTTTTTT
NA	TRBV10-3	NA	TRBJ2-2	CAIRVVWAGELFF	TGTGCCATCAGGGTAGTTTGGGCCGGGGAGCTGTTTTTT
NA	TRBV7-9	NA	TRBJ2-7	CASSPPLWPLPSEQYF	TGTGCCAGCAGCCCACCTTTATGGCCATTGCCTTCGGAGCAGTACTTC
NA	TRBV6-1	NA	TRBJ2-7	CASSPHTTRSYEQYF	TGTGCCAGCAGTCCGCATACCACCCGCTCCTACGAGCAGTACTTC
NA	TRBV20-1	few	TRBJ2-7	CSAGKRDYEQYF	TGCAGTGCAGGAAAGCGAGACTACGAGCAGTACTTC
NA	TRBV15	NA	TRBJ2-7	CATSRDSTQYEQYF	TGTGCCACCAGCAGAGATTCTACGCAGTACGAGCAGTACTTC
NA	TRBV6-5	NA	TRBJ2-2	CASSYSVRNTGELFF	TGTGCCAGCAGTTACTCCGTCAGAAACACCGGGGAGCTGTTTTTT
TRBD2	TRBV5-1	NA	TRBJ2-1	CASSPPRLAGDSEQFF	TGCGCCAGCAGCCCCCCAAGACTAGCGGGAGATAGTGAGCAGTTCTTC
NA	TRBV12-3/TRBV12-4	NA	TRBJ1-2	CASSLAVRAYYGYTF	TGTGCCAGCAGTTTAGCAGTCAGGGCTTACTATGGCTACACCTTC
NA	TRBV27	many	TRBJ2-5	CASSLGWVPGKETQYF	TGTGCCAGCAGTTTGGGATGGGTTCCGGGGAAAGAGACCCAGTACTTC
NA	TRBV21-1	NA	TRBJ1-5	CARGEDLDRERSNQPQHF	TGTGCCAGAGGGGAGGACCTGGACAGGGAGCGGAGCAATCAGCCCCAGCATTTT
TRBD1	TRBV7-9	NA	TRBJ2-5	CASSAGGRETQYF	TGTGCCAGCAGTGCAGGGGGCAGGGAGACCCAGTACTTC
NA	TRBV2	NA	TRBJ2-3	CASSADRRMSDTQYF	TGTGCCAGCAGTGCCGACAGACGAATGTCAGATACGCAGTATTTT
TRBD2	TRBV18	many	TRBJ2-1	CASSPGLVSYNEQFF	TGCGCCAGCAGCCCAGGACTAGTCTCCTACAATGAGCAGTTCTTC
NA	TRBV6-1	NA	TRBJ2-5	CASMKPGSETQYF	TGTGCCAGCATGAAACCGGGCTCCGAGACCCAGTACTTC
TRBD1	TRBV5-1	NA	TRBJ2-5	CASSFYGTAIQETQYF	TGCGCCAGCAGCTTTTACGGGACAGCTATCCAAGAGACCCAGTACTTC
TRBD1	TRBV7-6	few	TRBJ1-5	CASSSARTGGRSNQPQHF	TGTGCCAGCAGCTCCGCCAGGACAGGTGGGCGTAGCAATCAGCCCCAGCATTTT
TRBD1	TRBV4-1	NA	TRBJ2-4	CASAGGAFTSGNIQYF	TGCGCCAGCGCAGGGGGCGCCTTCACTTCTGGAAACATTCAGTACTTC
NA	TRBV10-3	NA	TRBJ1-5	CAISDDADLNQPQHF	TGTGCCATCAGTGACGATGCCGACCTGAATCAGCCCCAGCATTTT
NA	TRBV11-1	once	TRBJ2-7	CASSPSGPISYEQYF	TGTGCCAGCAGCCCGAGCGGCCCCATCTCCTACGAGCAGTACTTC
NA	TRBV29-1	few	TRBJ2-7	CSVRLVSSYEQYF	TGCAGCGTAAGACTTGTTAGCTCCTACGAGCAGTACTTC
NA	TRBV20-1	NA	TRBJ2-5	CSARVAGWETQYF	TGCAGTGCTAGAGTGGCAGGGTGGGAGACCCAGTACTTC
NA	TRBV27	few	TRBJ1-1	CASSLSAPGWTEAFF	TGTGCCAGCAGTTTATCGGCCCCTGGGTGGACTGAAGCTTTCTTT
TRBD1	TRBV7-6	NA	TRBJ1-2	CASSPSKGQGIYGYTF	TGTGCCAGCAGCCCTAGTAAGGGACAGGGGATCTATGGCTACACCTTC
TRBD2	TRBV4-2	NA	TRBJ2-7	CASSQRRNSGSFDEQYF	TGTGCCAGCAGCCAAAGGAGAAATAGCGGGAGTTTTGACGAGCAGTACTTC
TRBD2	TRBV11-2	NA	TRBJ2-7	CASSYRARYGLANYEQYF	TGTGCCAGCAGCTACAGGGCGAGGTACGGACTAGCGAACTACGAGCAGTACTTC
NA	TRBV11-2	NA	TRBJ2-2	CASSLDPRGIGELFF	TGTGCCAGCAGCTTAGATCCGCGGGGAATCGGGGAGCTGTTTTTT
NA	TRBV9	NA	TRBJ2-7	CASSVALAGYEQYF	TGTGCCAGCAGCGTAGCTCTAGCCGGATACGAGCAGTACTTC
TRBD2	TRBV13	many	TRBJ2-7	CASLLSGRPWNEQYF	TGTGCCAGCCTCCTTAGCGGGAGGCCGTGGAACGAGCAGTACTTC
NA	TRBV13	NA	TRBJ2-2	CASSLERAGNTGELFF	TGTGCCAGCAGCTTAGAGAGAGCGGGGAACACCGGGGAGCTGTTTTTT
NA	TRBV30	NA	TRBJ1-4	CAWSGGSEKLFF	TGTGCCTGGAGTGGTGGATCTGAAAAACTGTTTTTT
NA	TRBV27	NA	TRBJ2-1	CASSAGWGNEQFF	TGTGCCAGCAGTGCAGGATGGGGCAATGAGCAGTTCTTC
TRBD2	TRBV12-5	few	TRBJ2-1	CASAVTSYYNEQFF	TGTGCTAGTGCTGTGACTAGCTACTACAATGAGCAGTTCTTC
NA	TRBV12-3/TRBV12-4	NA	TRBJ2-7	CASSSWDAHWEQYF	TGTGCCAGCAGTTCGTGGGACGCCCATTGGGAGCAGTACTTC
TRBD1	TRBV2	few	TRBJ1-1	CASSFGSPGQAFNTEAFF	TGTGCCAGCAGTTTTGGATCACCGGGACAGGCTTTTAACACTGAAGCTTTCTTT
TRBD2	TRBV29-1	NA	TRBJ2-7	CSVAEGGASYEQYF	TGCAGCGTCGCGGAGGGAGGGGCATCCTACGAGCAGTACTTC
NA	TRBV6-2/TRBV6-3	many	TRBJ2-1	CASSYEGEPHLYLYNEQFF	TGTGCCAGCAGTTACGAGGGAGAACCCCACCTGTACTTATACAATGAGCAGTTCTTC
NA	TRBV29-1	few	TRBJ1-1	CSVDIPEGTEAFF	TGCAGCGTTGACATCCCGGAGGGCACTGAAGCTTTCTTT
NA	TRBV18	once	TRBJ1-5	CASSPLPPRGAGNQPQHF	TGTGCCAGCTCACCACTACCACCCCGGGGGGCAGGCAATCAGCCCCAGCATTTT
NA	TRBV18	NA	TRBJ1-5	CASSPPTGIEPQHF	TGTGCCAGCTCACCACCGACAGGTATAGAGCCCCAGCATTTT